The next 2 T cell receptor beta chains were all read from a single sample in a study of Graves' ophthalmopathy and Graves' hyperthyroidism. RNA transcripts were the source from which TCR beta CDR3 regions were amplified. HTBI-primed first-round RT-PCR preceded second-round multiplex PCR. From the multiplex PCR reads, TCRdb called clonotypes with MiXCR, one entry per CDR3 protein. The profile shows around 1,000,000 distinct CDR3 sequences, 35% to 40% of them singletons. The sequencing sample was made of peripheral blood or thyroid tissue (not recorded which). The receptor source for this set is an adult man with Graves' hyperthyroidism.

This clonotype was seen more than once but under ten times. The genes are TRBV6-6 and TRBJ2-7; 9 bases map to TRBD1. V lost 5 bases to trimming and J lost 3 bases; unmatched junction nucleotides: 8. From germline, CDR1 is MNHNY and CDR2 SVGAGI (reference sequence). The CDR3 runs 15 residues. The CDR3 region has the DNA TGTGCCAGCAGTCATGTTGGGACAGGGATCTACGAGCAGTACTTC. Translation: CASSHVGTGIYEQYF.

The table lists this clonotype with many counts. The chain links TRBV20-1 to TRBJ2-7; 11 bases agree with TRBD1. This CDR3 contains 14 residues. The V and J ends lost 4 bases and 2 bases, in that order; junction bases with no gene match: 4. Looked up from germline, CDR1 is DFQATT and CDR2 is SNEGSKA (reference sequence). The CDR3 region is CSAKDRGHTYEQYF. Written as DNA, the CDR3 is TGCAGTGCTAAGGACAGGGGGCATACCTACGAGCAGTACTTC.